This TCR beta chain was identified during a study of early T cells in non-severe SARS-CoV-2 infection. Overall study: From unsorted whole blood, bulk RNA was sequenced, and the chains remained unpaired.

As part of library construction, unique molecular identifiers were attached to individual cDNA molecules. Using its own MiXCR run on the 5' RACE reads, TCRdb lists one record per CDR3 protein. The sample yields about 50,000 distinct CDR3 sequences, roughly 12% seen once. Germline CDR1 reads DFQATT; CDR2 reads SNEGSKA (reference sequence). Trimming cost V 5 bases and J 3 bases, with 17 bases left between them. There are 14 residues in the CDR3. This clonotype was counted many times. No antigen is known for it. The study's findings and limits: The matching step, a VDJdb search, favored anti-spike CD8 responses and missed private and CD4 specificities.

Sequenced material: whole blood, taken at baseline. The chain joins TRBV20-1 to TRBJ2-7; TRBD1 might be the D (6 bases). This TCR was sampled from an adult who was a healthcare worker with PCR-confirmed SARS-CoV-2 infection or an uninfected control (not recorded which). CDR3 in DNA: TGCAGTGCTTTACAGGGTAACGAGATCTACGAGCAGTACTTC. Encoded protein: CSALQGNEIYEQYF.